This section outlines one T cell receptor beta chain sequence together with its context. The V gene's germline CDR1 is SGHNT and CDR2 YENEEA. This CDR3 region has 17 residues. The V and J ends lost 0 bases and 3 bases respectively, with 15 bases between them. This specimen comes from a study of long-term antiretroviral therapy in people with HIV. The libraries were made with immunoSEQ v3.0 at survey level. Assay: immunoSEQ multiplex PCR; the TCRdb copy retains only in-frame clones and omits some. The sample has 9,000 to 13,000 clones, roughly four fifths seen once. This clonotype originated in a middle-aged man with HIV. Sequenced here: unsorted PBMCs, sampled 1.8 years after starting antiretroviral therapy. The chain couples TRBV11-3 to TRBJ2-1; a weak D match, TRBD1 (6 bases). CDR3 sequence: CASSLDPPRGFYNEQFF. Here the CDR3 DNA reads TGTGCCAGCAGCTTAGATCCCCCCAGGGGCTTCTACAATGAGCAGTTCTTC.